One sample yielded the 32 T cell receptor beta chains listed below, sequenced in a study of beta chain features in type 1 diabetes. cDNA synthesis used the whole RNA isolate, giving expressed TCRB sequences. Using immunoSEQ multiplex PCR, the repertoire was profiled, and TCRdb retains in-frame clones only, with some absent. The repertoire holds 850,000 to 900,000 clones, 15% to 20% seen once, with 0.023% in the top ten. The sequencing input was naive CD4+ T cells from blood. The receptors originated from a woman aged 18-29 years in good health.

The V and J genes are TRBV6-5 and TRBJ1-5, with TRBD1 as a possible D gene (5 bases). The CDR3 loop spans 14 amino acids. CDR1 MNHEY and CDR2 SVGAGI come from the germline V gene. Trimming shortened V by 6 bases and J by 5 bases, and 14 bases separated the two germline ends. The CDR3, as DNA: TGTGCCAGCAGCGCTGGGGGGATACATCAGCCCCAGCATTTT. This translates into CASSAGGIHQPQHF.

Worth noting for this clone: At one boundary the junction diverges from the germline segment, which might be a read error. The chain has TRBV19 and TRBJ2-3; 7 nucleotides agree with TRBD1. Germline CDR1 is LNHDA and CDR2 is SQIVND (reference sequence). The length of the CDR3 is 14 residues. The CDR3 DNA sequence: TGTGCCAGTAGGATAGGACAGGCTGGGGATACGCAGTATTTT. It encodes CASRIGQAGDTQYF.

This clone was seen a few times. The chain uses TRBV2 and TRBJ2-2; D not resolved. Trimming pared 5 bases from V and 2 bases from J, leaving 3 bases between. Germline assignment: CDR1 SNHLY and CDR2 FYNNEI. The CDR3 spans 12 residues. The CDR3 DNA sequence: TGTGCCAGCAGTAGTAACACCGGGGAGCTGTTTTTT. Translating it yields CASSSNTGELFF.

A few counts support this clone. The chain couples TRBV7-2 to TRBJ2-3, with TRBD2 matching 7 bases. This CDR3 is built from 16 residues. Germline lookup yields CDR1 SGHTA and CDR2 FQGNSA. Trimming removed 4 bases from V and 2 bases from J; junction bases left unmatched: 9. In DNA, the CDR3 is TGTGCCAGCAGCTCTCTCCGGGGGGAAGACACAGATACGCAGTATTTT. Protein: CASSSLRGEDTDTQYF.

Here the CDR3 reads CASSPGGRTYEQYF. For the CDR3, the DNA is TGTGCCAGCAGCCCGGGTGGTCGGACCTACGAGCAGTACTTC. The chain uses TRBV7-9 and TRBJ2-7; D not certain. The CDR3 has 14 residues. Trimming pared 5 bases from V and 2 bases from J, leaving 13 bases between. CDR1 and CDR2 (germline): SEHNR, FQNEAQ (reference sequence).

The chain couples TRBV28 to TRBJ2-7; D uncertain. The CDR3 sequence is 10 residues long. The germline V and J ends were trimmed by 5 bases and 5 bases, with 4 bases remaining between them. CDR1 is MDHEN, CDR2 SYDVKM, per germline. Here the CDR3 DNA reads TGTGCCAGCAGTGATGACGAGCAGTACTTC. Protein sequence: CASSDDEQYF.

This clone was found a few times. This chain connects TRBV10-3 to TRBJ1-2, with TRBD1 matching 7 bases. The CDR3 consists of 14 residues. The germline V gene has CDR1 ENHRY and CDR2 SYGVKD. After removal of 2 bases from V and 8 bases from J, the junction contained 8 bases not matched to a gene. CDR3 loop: CAISERGQPRGYTF. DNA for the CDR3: TGTGCCATCAGTGAGAGGGGACAGCCACGGGGCTACACCTTC.

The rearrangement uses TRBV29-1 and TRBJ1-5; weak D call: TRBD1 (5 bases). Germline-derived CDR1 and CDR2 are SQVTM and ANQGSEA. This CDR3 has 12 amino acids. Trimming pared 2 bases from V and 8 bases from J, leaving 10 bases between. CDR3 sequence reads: CSVETGGEPQHF. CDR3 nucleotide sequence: TGCAGCGTTGAAACAGGTGGGGAGCCCCAGCATTTT.

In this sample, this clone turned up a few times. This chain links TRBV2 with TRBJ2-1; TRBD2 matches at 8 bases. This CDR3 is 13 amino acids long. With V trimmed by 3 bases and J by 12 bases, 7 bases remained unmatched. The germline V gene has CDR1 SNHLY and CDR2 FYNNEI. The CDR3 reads CASSDQAGVWQFF. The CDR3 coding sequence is TGTGCCAGCAGTGATCAAGCGGGAGTTTGGCAGTTCTTC.

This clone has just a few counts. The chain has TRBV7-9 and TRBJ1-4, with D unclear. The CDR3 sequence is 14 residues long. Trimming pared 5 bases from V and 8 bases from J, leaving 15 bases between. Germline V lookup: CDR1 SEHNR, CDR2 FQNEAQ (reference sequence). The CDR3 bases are TGTGCCAGCAGCCCACTGGATGGAGCGGAAAAACTGTTTTTT. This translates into CASSPLDGAEKLFF.

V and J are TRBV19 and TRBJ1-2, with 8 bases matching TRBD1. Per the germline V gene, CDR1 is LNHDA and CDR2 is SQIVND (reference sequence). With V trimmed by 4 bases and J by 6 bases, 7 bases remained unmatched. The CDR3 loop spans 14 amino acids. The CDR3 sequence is CASSTLDRADGYTF. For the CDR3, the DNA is TGTGCCAGTAGTACGTTGGACAGGGCCGATGGCTACACCTTC.

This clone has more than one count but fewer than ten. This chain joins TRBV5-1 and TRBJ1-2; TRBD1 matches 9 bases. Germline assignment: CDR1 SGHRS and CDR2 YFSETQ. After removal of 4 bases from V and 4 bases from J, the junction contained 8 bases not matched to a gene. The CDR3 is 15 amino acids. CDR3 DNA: TGCGCCAGCAGCGAGTTGACAGGGGGAAGCTATGGCTACACCTTC. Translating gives CASSELTGGSYGYTF.

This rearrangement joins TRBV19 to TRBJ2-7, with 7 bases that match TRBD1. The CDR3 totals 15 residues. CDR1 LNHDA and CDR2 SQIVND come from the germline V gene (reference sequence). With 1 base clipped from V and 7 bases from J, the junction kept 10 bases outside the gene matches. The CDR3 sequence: CASSIAGQALLEQYF. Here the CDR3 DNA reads TGTGCCAGTAGTATAGCTGGACAGGCCTTATTAGAGCAGTACTTC. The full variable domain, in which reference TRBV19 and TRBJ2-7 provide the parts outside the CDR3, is DGGITQSPKYLFRKEGQNVTLSCEQNLNHDAMYWYRQDPGQGLRLIYYSQIVNDFQKGDIAEGYSVSREKKESFPLTVTSAQKNPTAFYLCASSIAGQALLEQYFGPGTRLTVT.

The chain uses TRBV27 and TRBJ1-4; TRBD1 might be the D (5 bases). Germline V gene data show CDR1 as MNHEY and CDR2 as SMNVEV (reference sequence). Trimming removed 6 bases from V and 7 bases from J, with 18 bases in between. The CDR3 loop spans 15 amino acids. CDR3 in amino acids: CASSLGLGRGEKLFF. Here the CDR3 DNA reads TGTGCCAGCAGCTTGGGGTTGGGGAGGGGTGAAAAACTGTTTTTT.

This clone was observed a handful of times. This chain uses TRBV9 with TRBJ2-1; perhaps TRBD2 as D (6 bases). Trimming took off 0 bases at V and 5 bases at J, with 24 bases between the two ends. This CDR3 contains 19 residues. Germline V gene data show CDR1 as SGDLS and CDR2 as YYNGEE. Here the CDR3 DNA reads TGTGCCAGCAGCGTAGGGGCAGATTTGACAAGGAGGGGAAACAATGAGCAGTTCTTC. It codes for CASSVGADLTRRGNNEQFF.

The CDR3 loop is CASSLFYGLSQPQHF. CDR3 DNA sequence: TGTGCCAGCAGTTTATTCTATGGGTTAAGTCAGCCCCAGCATTTT. This chain connects TRBV27 to TRBJ1-5, with D hard to call. V shed 1 base and J shed 6 bases, with 13 bases lying between them. The CDR3 length is 15 residues. The germline V gene has CDR1 MNHEY and CDR2 SMNVEV (reference sequence).

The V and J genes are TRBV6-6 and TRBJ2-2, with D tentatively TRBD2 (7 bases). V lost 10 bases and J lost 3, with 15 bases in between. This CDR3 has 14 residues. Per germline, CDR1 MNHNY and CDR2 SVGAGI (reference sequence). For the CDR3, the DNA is TGTGCCACTAAGCGGGGACACTACACCGGGGAGCTGTTTTTT. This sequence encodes CATKRGHYTGELFF.

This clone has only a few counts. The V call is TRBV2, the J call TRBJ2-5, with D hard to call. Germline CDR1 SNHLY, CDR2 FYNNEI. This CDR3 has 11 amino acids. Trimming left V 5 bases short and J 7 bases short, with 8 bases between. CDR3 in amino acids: CASSLARTQYF. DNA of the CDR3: TGTGCCAGCAGTCTCGCCAGGACCCAGTACTTC.

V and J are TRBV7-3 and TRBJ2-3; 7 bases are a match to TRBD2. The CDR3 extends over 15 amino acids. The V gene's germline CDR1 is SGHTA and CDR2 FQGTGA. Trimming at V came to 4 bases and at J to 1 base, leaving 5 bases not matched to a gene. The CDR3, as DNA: TGTGCCAGCAGCTCTGGGGGAGGGGGCACAGATACGCAGTATTTT. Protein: CASSSGGGGTDTQYF. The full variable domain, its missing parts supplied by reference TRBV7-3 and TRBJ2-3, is GAGVSQTPSNKVTEKGKYVELRCDPISGHTALYWYRQSLGQGPEFLIYFQGTGAADDSGLPNDRFFAVRPEGSVSTLKIQRTERGDSAVYLCASSSGGGGTDTQYFGPGTRLTVL.

Written as DNA, the CDR3 is TGTGCCAGCAGCCCCCCCCGGCCCGGGGAGACCCAGTACTTC. Its protein product is CASSPPRPGETQYF. J is TRBJ2-5 and V is TRBV28; no definite D call. CDR1 is MDHEN and CDR2 is SYDVKM in the germline V gene. There are 14 residues in the CDR3. Between the trimmed V and J ends, which lost 6 bases and 5 bases, there was a span of 16 bases.

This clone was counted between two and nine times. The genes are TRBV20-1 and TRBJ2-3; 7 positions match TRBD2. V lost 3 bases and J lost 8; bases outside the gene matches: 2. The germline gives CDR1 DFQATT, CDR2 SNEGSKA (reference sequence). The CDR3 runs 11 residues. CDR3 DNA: TGCAGTGCTAGGGGAGGGGTTACGCAGTATTTT. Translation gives CSARGGVTQYF.

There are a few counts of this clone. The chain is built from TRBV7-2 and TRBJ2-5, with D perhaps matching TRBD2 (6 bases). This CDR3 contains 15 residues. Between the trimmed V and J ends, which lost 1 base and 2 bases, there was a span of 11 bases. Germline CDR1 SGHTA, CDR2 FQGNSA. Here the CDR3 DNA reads TGTGCCAGCAGCTTAGTCGGGGGAAGGCAAGAGACCCAGTACTTC. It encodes CASSLVGGRQETQYF.

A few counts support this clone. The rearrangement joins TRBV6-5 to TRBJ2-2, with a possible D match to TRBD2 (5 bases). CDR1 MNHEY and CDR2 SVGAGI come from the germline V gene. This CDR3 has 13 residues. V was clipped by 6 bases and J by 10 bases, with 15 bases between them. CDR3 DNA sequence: TGTGCCAGCAGGGGCGCGATGGGAGAGGAGCTGTTTTTT. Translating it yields CASRGAMGEELFF.

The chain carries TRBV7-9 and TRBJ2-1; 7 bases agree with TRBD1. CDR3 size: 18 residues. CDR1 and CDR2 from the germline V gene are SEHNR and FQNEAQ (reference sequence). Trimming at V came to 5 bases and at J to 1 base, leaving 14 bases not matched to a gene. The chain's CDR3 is CASSQAGAGTASYNEQFF. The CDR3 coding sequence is TGTGCCAGCAGCCAGGCCGGGGCCGGGACAGCATCCTACAATGAGCAGTTCTTC.

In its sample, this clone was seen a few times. The CDR3 here is CASGDRNTIYF. The CDR3 DNA reads as TGCGCCAGCGGGGACAGAAACACCATATATTTT. This chain uses TRBV10-1 with TRBJ1-3; the D gene is possibly TRBD1 (6 bases). CDR1 is WNHNN and CDR2 is SYGVQD in the germline V gene (reference sequence). The ends were cut back, 8 bases at V and 5 bases at J, with 7 bases in the middle. The CDR3 runs 11 residues.

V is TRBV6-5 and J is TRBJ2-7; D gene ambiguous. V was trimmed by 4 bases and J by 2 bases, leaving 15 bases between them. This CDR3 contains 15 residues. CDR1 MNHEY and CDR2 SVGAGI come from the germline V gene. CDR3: CASSFSVGTAYEQYF. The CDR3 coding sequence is TGTGCCAGCAGTTTCTCGGTTGGAACCGCCTACGAGCAGTACTTC.

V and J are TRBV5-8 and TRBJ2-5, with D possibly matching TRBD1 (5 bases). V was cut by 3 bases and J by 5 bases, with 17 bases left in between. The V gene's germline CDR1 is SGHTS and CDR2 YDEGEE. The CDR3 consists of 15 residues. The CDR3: CASSWRFTGSETQYF. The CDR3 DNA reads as TGTGCCAGCAGCTGGAGATTTACAGGATCGGAGACCCAGTACTTC.

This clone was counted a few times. The CDR3 sequence: CASSQEDGALYNEQFF. CDR3 sequence (DNA): TGTGCCAGCAGCCAAGAGGACGGGGCCCTCTACAATGAGCAGTTCTTC. V and J are TRBV21-1 and TRBJ2-1. TRBV21-1 is reported as a pseudogene. CDR3 length: 16 amino acids.

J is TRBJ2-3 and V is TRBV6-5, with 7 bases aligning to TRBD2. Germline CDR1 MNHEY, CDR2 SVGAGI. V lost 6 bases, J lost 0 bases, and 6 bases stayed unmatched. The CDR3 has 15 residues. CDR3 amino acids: CASSRIAGSTDTQYF. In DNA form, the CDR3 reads TGTGCCAGCAGCCGAATAGCGGGTAGCACAGATACGCAGTATTTT.

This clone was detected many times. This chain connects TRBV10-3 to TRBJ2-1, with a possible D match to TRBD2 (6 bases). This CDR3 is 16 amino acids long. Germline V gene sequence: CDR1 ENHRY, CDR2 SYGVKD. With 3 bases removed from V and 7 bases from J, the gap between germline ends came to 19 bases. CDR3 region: CAISDDSRAGRNEQFF. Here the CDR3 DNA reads TGTGCCATCAGTGACGACAGTAGGGCGGGAAGGAATGAGCAGTTCTTC.

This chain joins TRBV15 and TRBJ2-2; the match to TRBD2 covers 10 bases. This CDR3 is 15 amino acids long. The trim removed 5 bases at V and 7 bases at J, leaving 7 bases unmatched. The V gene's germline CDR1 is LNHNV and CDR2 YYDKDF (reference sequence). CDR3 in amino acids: CATSRAGGPLGELFF. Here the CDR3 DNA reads TGTGCCACCAGCCGAGCGGGAGGGCCCCTCGGGGAGCTGTTTTTT.

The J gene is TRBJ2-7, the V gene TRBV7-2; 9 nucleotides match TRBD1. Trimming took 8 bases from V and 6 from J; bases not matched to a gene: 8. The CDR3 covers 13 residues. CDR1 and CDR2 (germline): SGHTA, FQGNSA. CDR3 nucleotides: TGTGCCAGCGATAGGGACAGGGCCGGCGAGCAGTACTTC. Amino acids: CASDRDRAGEQYF.